The source of this T cell receptor beta chain is a study of blood T cell repertoires in COVID-19 (dated by TCRdb to 2018 to 2020). Notes on the research overall: Samples from collaborators originated in the United States, Italy and Spain and spanned both the acute and convalescent phases of COVID-19. HLA class I and class II types, where available, came from metadata supplied by the sample provider rather than from assay-based typing. The sample metadata nearly always contained a de-identified subject ID, COVID-19 status, age in years and sex. The prospective study material was composed of cDNA or gDNA derived from T cells, B-cell-depleted T cells, or PBMCs. The samples were drawn from two sources: the first 160 participants of the ongoing ImmuneRACE study, and 1,200 or so subjects contributed by 6 global collaborators. The repertoires were released in a freely available public database meant as a resource for research on the immune response to SARS-CoV-2. Deeply sampled blood TCRbeta repertoires from subjects exposed to, actively infected with, or recovered from COVID-19 were included in the dataset. General findings and caveats noted by the study authors: The amount of clinical and demographic metadata varied by source and participant and was provided uncurated.

One collaborating source in Seattle enrolled patients while the patients were actively infected and followed the patients over time throughout the course of disease. Collaborating institutions collected whole blood in K2EDTA tubes following their own protocols. For TCRbeta analysis, collaborators shipped samples as frozen whole blood, isolated PBMCs, or DNA extracted from either of those sample types. The immunoSEQ Assay, a bias-controlled multiplex PCR, was used to amplify TCRbeta CDR3 regions from genomic DNA. In the source study's methods: Within the assay, amplification of reference gene primers was used to estimate how many nucleated cells each sample contained. To quantify the absolute abundance of each unique TCRbeta CDR3 rearrangement, sequence reads were collapsed and filtered. For each sample, productive Simpson clonality was calculated by taking the square root of Simpson's diversity index across productive rearrangements. Sourced from immuneACCESS, this table was stored by TCRdb with only in-frame sequences that have V and J called. A share of the clones is absent; for the studies checked, an unresolved V gene accounts for under half, and the remainder has no known explanation. The V and J calls and the clone size are those of that table, but D and trimming were determined from the DNA. This sample comprises 120,000 to 150,000 clones, 80% to 85% of them detected only once. The leading ten clones occupy roughly 8.7% of the sample.

This clone was seen only a few times. It lacks a known antigen. The record has no base qualities; no much larger clone is one base away. Different DNA sequences within this sample yield the same CDR3. For CDR1 and CDR2, the germline V gene (reference sequence) lists LNHDA and SQIVND. The cysteine opens and the phenylalanine closes a CDR3 of 13 amino acids. Only CDR3 DNA is held: 39 bases, read in frame from base 1. Germline trimming amounts to 4 bases on V and 4 bases on J, with 0 as the count of junction bases outside the gene matches. The chain is encoded by TRBV19 joined to TRBJ1-5, with 8 bases aligning to TRBD1. The sequenced sample was peripheral blood. This receptor was identified in a man under 40 with COVID-19, enrolled during active disease. CDR3 reads: CASSRDRNQPQHF. The nucleotides are TGTGCCAGTAGTAGGGACAGGAATCAGCCCCAGCATTTT. Joined to the reference TRBV19 and TRBJ1-5 proteins, this CDR3 gives the full variable domain: DGGITQSPKYLFRKEGQNVTLSCEQNLNHDAMYWYRQDPGQGLRLIYYSQIVNDFQKGDIAEGYSVSREKKESFPLTVTSAQKNPTAFYLCASSRDRNQPQHFGDGTRLSIL.